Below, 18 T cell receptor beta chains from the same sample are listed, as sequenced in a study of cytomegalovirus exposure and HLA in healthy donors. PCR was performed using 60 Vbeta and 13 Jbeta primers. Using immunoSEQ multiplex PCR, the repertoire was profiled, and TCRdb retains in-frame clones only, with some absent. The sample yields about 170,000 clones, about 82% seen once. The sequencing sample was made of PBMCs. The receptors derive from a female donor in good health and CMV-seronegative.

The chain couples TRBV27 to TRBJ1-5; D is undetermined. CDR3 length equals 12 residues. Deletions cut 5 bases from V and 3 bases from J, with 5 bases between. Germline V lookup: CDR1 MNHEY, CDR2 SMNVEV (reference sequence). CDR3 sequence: CASSNFNQPQHF. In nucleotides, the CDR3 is TGTGCCAGCAGTAACTTCAATCAGCCCCAGCATTTT.

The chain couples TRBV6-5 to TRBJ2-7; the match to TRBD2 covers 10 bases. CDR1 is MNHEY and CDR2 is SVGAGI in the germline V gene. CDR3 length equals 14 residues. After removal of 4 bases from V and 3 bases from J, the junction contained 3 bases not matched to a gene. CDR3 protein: CASSWTSGYYEQYF. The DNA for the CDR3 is TGTGCCAGCAGTTGGACTAGCGGATACTACGAGCAGTACTTC.

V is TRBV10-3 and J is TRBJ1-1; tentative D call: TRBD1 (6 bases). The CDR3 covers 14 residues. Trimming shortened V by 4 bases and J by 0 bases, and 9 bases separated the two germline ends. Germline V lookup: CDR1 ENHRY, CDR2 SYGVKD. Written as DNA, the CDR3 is TGTGCCATCAGTGGACAGGCCATGAACACTGAAGCTTTCTTT. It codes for CAISGQAMNTEAFF.

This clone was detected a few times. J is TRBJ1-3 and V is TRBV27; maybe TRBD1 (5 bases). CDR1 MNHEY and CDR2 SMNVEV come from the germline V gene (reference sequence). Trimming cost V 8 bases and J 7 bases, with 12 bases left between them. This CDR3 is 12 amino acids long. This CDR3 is CASGAGRNTIYF. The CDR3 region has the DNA TGTGCCAGCGGGGCTGGGCGGAACACCATATATTTT.

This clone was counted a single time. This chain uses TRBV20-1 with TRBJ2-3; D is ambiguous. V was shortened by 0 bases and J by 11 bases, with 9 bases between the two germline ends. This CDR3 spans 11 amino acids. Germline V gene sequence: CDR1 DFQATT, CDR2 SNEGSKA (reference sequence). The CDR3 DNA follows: TGCAGTGCTAGAGATACCCCGGGGCAGTATTTT. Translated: CSARDTPGQYF.

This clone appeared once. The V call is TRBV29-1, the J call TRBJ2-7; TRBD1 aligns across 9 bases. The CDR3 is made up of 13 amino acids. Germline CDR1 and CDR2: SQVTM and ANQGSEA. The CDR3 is CRAYEGQGREQYF. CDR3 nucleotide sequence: TGCAGGGCGTATGAGGGACAGGGTCGCGAGCAGTACTTC.

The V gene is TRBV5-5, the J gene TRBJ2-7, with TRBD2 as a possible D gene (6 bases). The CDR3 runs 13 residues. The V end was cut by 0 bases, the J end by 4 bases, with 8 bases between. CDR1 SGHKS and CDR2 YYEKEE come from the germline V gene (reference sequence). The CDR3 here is CASSLVSGYEQYF. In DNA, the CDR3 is TGTGCCAGCAGCTTGGTAAGCGGGTACGAGCAGTACTTC.

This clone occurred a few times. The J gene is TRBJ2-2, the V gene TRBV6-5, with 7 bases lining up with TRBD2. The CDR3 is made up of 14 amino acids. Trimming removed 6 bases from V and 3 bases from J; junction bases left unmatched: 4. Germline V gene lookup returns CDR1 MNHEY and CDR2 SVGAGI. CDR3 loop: CASRGGVYTGELFF. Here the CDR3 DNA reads TGTGCCAGCAGGGGAGGGGTTTACACCGGGGAGCTGTTTTTT.

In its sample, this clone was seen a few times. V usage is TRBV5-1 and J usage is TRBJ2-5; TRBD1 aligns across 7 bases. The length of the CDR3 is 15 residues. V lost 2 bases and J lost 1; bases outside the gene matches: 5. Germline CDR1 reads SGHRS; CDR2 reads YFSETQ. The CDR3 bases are TGCGCCAGCAGCTTACTTAGGGACAGCCAAGAGACCCAGTACTTC. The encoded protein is CASSLLRDSQETQYF.

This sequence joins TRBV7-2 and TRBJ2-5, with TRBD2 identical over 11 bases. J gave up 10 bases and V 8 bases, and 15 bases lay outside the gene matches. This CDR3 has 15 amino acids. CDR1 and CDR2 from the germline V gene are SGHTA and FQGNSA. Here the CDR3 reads CASSQALAGGRDQYF. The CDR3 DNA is TGTGCCAGCTCCCAGGCCTTAGCGGGAGGGCGGGACCAGTACTTC.

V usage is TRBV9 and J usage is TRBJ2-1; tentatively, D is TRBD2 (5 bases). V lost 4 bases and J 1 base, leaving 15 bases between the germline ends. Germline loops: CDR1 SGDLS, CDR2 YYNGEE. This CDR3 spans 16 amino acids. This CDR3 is CASSPDSERSYNEQFF. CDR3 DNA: TGTGCCAGCAGCCCAGATAGCGAGAGGTCCTACAATGAGCAGTTCTTC.

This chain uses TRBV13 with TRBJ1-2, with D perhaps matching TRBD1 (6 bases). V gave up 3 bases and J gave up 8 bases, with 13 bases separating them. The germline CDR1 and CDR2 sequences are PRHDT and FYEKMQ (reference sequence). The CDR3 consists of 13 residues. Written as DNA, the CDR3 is TGTGCCAGCAGCTTTGATCAGGGGAAAGGCTACACCTTC. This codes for CASSFDQGKGYTF.

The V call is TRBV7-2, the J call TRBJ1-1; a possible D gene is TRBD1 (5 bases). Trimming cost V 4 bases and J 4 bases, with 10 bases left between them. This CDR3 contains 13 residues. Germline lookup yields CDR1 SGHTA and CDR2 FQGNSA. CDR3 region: CASSWDGGTEAFF. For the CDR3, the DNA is TGTGCCAGCAGCTGGGACGGGGGCACTGAAGCTTTCTTT.

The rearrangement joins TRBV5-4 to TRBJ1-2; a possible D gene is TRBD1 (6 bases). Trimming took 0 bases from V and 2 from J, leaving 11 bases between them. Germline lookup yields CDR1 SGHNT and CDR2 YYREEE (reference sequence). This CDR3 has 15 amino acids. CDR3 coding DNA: TGTGCCAGCAGCTTGGGGCCAGACAGGAACTATGGCTACACCTTC. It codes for CASSLGPDRNYGYTF.

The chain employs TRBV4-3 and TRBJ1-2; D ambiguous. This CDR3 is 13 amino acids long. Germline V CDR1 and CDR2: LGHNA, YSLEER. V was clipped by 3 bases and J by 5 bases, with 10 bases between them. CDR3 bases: TGCGCCAGCAGCCAGAGAGGAGGGTATGGCTACACCTTC. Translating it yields CASSQRGGYGYTF.

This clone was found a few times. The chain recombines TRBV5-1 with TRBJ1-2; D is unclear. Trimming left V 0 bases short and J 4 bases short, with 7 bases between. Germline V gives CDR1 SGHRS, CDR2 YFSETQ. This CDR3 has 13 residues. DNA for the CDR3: TGCGCCAGCAGCTTGGAGGTAGCCTATGGCTACACCTTC. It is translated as CASSLEVAYGYTF.

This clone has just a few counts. The DNA of the CDR3 is TGCGCCAGCAGCCAAGAAGCACCTAGCGGGAGGGCTAGCACAGATACGCAGTATTTT. Encoded protein: CASSQEAPSGRASTDTQYF. This sequence joins TRBV4-3 and TRBJ2-3; 12 bases align to TRBD2. The CDR3 has 19 residues. CDR1 and CDR2 (germline): LGHNA, YSLEER. V lost 0 bases and J lost 0; bases outside the gene matches: 7.

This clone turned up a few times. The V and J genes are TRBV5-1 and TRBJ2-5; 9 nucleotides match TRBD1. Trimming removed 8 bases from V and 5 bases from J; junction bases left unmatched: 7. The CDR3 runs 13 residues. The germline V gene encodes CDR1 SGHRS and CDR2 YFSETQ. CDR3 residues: CASGTGMIETQYF. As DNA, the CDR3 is TGCGCCAGTGGGACAGGGATGATTGAGACCCAGTACTTC.